The entry below describes one T cell receptor beta chain. The same CDR3 arises from other DNA sequences in this sample as well. Trimming shortened V by 3 bases and J by 3 bases, and 10 bases separated the two germline ends. Germline lookup yields CDR1 KGHSH and CDR2 LQKENI. This CDR3 comprises 14 residues. TCRdb's copy holds only in-frame clones and misses some; the assay was immunoSEQ multiplex PCR. The table shows over 80,000 clones, with 79% occurring only once. These data belong to a study of blood T cell repertoires in COVID-19. The wider study: Acute-phase and convalescent COVID-19 samples originated in the United States, Italy and Spain.

The rearrangement uses TRBV18 and TRBJ2-3, with D maybe TRBD1 (5 bases). The sequence was obtained from a woman of 80 years or more with active or convalescent COVID-19. The sample comprised peripheral blood. The CDR3 DNA reads as TGTGCCAGCTCACCCAGTGGGGCGACAGATACGCAGTATTTT. Its translation is CASSPSGATDTQYF. Variable domain in full (rest from reference TRBV18 and TRBJ2-3): NAGVMQNPRHLVRRRGQEARLRCSPMKGHSHVYWYRQLPEEGLKFMVYLQKENIIDESGMPKERFSAEFPKEGPSILRIQQVVRGDSAAYFCASSPSGATDTQYFGPGTRLTVL.